This T cell receptor (beta chain) was obtained from a study of neurological immune-mediated disorders. V was trimmed by 0 bases and J by 2 bases, leaving 11 bases between them. The CDR3 loop spans 16 amino acids. Germline CDR1 SGHTA, CDR2 FQGNSA. This clonotype came up many times. A single record per CDR3 protein comes from TCRdb applying MiXCR to the 5' RACE reads. The table lists about 20,000 distinct CDR3 sequences, more than 9% of them singletons. The sequenced sample was PBMCs. The chain has TRBV7-2 and TRBJ1-5, with a weak D call TRBD1 (5 bases). The sequence was collected from an older woman with HTLV-1-associated myelopathy (HAM/TSP). The CDR3 sequence: CASSLAGGFGNQPQHF. The CDR3 DNA sequence: TGTGCCAGCAGCTTAGCCGGGGGGTTTGGCAATCAGCCCCAGCATTTT.